Presented here are 25 T cell receptor beta chains from one specimen sequenced in a study of spatial heterogeneity in lung cancer. General study points: Tumoral mutation counts were tracked by counts of expanded intratumoral alpha and beta TCRs.

Time point given: sample taken at primary tumor resection. These receptors lack a known antigen. TCRdb re-called the 5' RACE reads with MiXCR, one entry per CDR3 protein. The sample records more than 6,000 distinct CDR3 sequences, around 3% being singletons. Sequencing was performed on lung tumor tissue, taken at surgery. Every receptor here comes from a male donor with early-stage non-small cell lung cancer.

Details on this clonotype: The junction and the germline gene differ at one end; a read error may be behind it. The chain uses TRBV5-5 and TRBJ1-2; 7 bases are a match to TRBD1. CDR3 length equals 15 residues. Germline-derived CDR1 and CDR2 are SGHKS and YYEKEE (reference sequence). The CDR3 is CASSLMGTANYGYNF. Written as DNA, the CDR3 is TGTGCCAGCAGCTTGATGGGGACAGCTAACTATGGCTACAACTTC.

This clonotype was recorded at least ten times. The chain recombines TRBV24-1 with TRBJ1-1, with D unclear. The CDR3 runs 11 residues. In germline, CDR1 is KGHDR, CDR2 SFDVKD. The V and J ends lost 5 bases and 5 bases respectively, with 5 bases between them. The CDR3 region has the DNA TGTGCCACCAGTGTCGGGACTGAAGCTTTCTTT. Amino acid sequence: CATSVGTEAFF.

This clonotype rates as medium-sized. The chain has TRBV7-2 and TRBJ1-3; the match to TRBD1 covers 7 bases. V shed 5 bases and J 2 bases; nucleotides not matched to a gene: 3. Germline CDR1 SGHTA, CDR2 FQGNSA. The CDR3 extends over 14 amino acids. CDR3 nucleotide sequence: TGTGCCAGCAGCCCAGGGGGACCTGGAAACACCATATATTTT. Its translation is CASSPGGPGNTIYF.

This clonotype came up many times. J is TRBJ2-7 and V is TRBV21-1; TRBD1 was called by the table and not checked on the DNA. TRBV21-1 counts as a pseudogene. CDR3 length: 17 amino acids. Here the CDR3 reads CASSKALPGALYYEQYF. The DNA for the CDR3 is TGTGCCAGCAGCAAAGCGCTACCCGGGGCGCTTTACTACGAGCAGTACTTC.

The table lists this clonotype with many counts. One end of the junction does not line up with germline, which may come from a read error. V and J are TRBV19 and TRBJ1-5; unclear D gene. CDR1 is LNHDA and CDR2 is SQIVND in the germline V gene (reference sequence). There are 13 residues in the CDR3. CDR3 nucleotides: TGTGCCAGTAGTCTAGACCGGAATCAGCCCCAGCATTTT. This translates into CASSLDRNQPQHF.

This CDR3 reads CASGRNYEQYF. DNA of the CDR3: TGTGCCAGCGGCAGAAACTACGAGCAGTACTTC. The rearrangement uses TRBV13 and TRBJ2-7; D call uncertain. The CDR3 is made up of 11 amino acids. Trimming pared 8 bases from V and 3 bases from J, leaving 8 bases between. Germline lookup yields CDR1 PRHDT and CDR2 FYEKMQ (reference sequence). The full variable domain, its missing parts supplied by reference TRBV13 and TRBJ2-7, is AAGVIQSPRHLIKEKRETATLKCYPIPRHDTVYWYQQGPGQDPQFLISFYEKMQSDKGSIPDRFSAQQFSDYHSELNMSSLELGDSALYFCASGRNYEQYFGPGTRLTVT.

This clonotype was seen ten or more times. The chain recombines TRBV14 with TRBJ1-2, with D maybe TRBD1 (6 bases). Trimming took off 6 bases at V and 5 bases at J, with 19 bases between the two ends. Germline CDR1 reads SGHDN; CDR2 reads FVKESK. This CDR3 is 15 amino acids long. As DNA, the CDR3 is TGTGCCAGCAGTCGCCTTGGACAGAGCCTTTATGGCTACACCTTC. Translated, it gives CASSRLGQSLYGYTF. The variable domain in full, with the rest retrieved from reference TRBV14 and TRBJ1-2, is EAGVTQFPSHSVIEKGQTVTLRCDPISGHDNLYWYRRVMGKEIKFLLHFVKESKQDESGMPNNRFLAERTGGTYSTLKVQPAELEDSGVYFCASSRLGQSLYGYTFGSGTRLTVV.

This clonotype is medium-sized. The chain carries TRBV3-1 and TRBJ1-2; TRBD1 agrees at 7 bases. The germline CDR1 and CDR2 sequences are LGHDT and YNNKEL (reference sequence). The CDR3 sequence is 14 residues long. Losses at the gene ends were 0 bases for V and 8 bases for J; bases not matched to a gene: 6. The CDR3: CASSQDSTGRGYTF. In DNA form, the CDR3 reads TGTGCCAGCAGCCAAGATTCGACAGGGAGAGGCTACACCTTC.

This clonotype was seen only a few times. The chain links TRBV19 to TRBJ2-7; D uncertain. The germline V gene has CDR1 LNHDA and CDR2 SQIVND (reference sequence). The V gene lost 1 base and the J gene lost 0 bases, with 13 bases spanning the gap. The CDR3 runs 16 residues. This chain's CDR3 is CASSIALLTGSYEQYF. The CDR3 DNA sequence: TGTGCCAGTAGTATAGCCCTCTTAACGGGCTCCTACGAGCAGTACTTC.

For this clonotype: Possible read error: a much larger clone is one base away. Here the CDR3 reads CASSPDRASGYNF. CDR3 in DNA: TGCGCCAGCAGCCCAGACAGGGCGAGTGGCTACAACTTC. This chain links TRBV5-1 with TRBJ1-2, with 7 bases aligning to TRBD1. Germline V gene lookup returns CDR1 SGHRS and CDR2 YFSETQ. The CDR3 runs to 13 residues.

Ten or more counts support this clonotype. V usage is TRBV2 and J usage is TRBJ2-5; 11 bases line up with TRBD2. With V trimmed by 4 bases and J by 5 bases, 6 bases remained unmatched. Germline V gene lookup returns CDR1 SNHLY and CDR2 FYNNEI. This CDR3 is 15 amino acids long. This CDR3 is CASSAGTSGGETQYF. The CDR3 coding sequence is TGTGCCAGCAGTGCCGGGACTAGCGGAGGGGAGACCCAGTACTTC.

The sample holds many counts of this clonotype. J is TRBJ2-1 and V is TRBV7-2; 12 positions match TRBD2. The CDR3 length is 16 residues. J lost 4 bases, V lost 4 bases, and 5 bases had no gene match. Germline CDR1 reads SGHTA; CDR2 reads FQGNSA. In nucleotides, the CDR3 is TGTGCCAGCAGCTCCGACGGGACTAGCGGGTACAATGAGCAGTTCTTC. Amino acid sequence: CASSSDGTSGYNEQFF. Combining the CDR3 with reference TRBV7-2 and TRBJ2-1 gives the whole variable domain GAGVSQSPSNKVTEKGKDVELRCDPISGHTALYWYRQSLGQGLEFLIYFQGNSAPDKSGLPSDRFSAERTGGSVSTLTIQRTQQEDSAVYLCASSSDGTSGYNEQFFGPGTRLTVL.

In its sample, this clonotype ranks as medium-sized. This chain links TRBV3-1 with TRBJ1-1; D unresolved. Deletions cut 0 bases from V and 0 bases from J, with 11 bases between. The CDR3 is 16 residues long. Germline-derived CDR1 and CDR2 are LGHDT and YNNKEL (reference sequence). The CDR3 bases are TGTGCCAGCAGCCAAGATATCGGATTTCTGAACACTGAAGCTTTCTTT. Encoded protein: CASSQDIGFLNTEAFF.

This clonotype ranks as medium-sized. This chain connects TRBV20-1 to TRBJ2-7; the match to TRBD1 covers 9 bases. This CDR3 is built from 12 residues. V trimming: 6 bases; J trimming: 3 bases; junction bases outside the gene matches: 3. The germline gives CDR1 DFQATT, CDR2 SNEGSKA (reference sequence). The CDR3 sequence is CSAQTGGYEQYF. The CDR3 DNA reads as TGCAGTGCCCAGACAGGGGGCTACGAGCAGTACTTC.

This clonotype was seen at least ten times. V is TRBV5-1 and J is TRBJ2-5, with D unresolved. The germline gives CDR1 SGHRS, CDR2 YFSETQ. The V end lost 0 bases, the J end lost 4 bases, and 13 bases lay between the germline ends. CDR3 length: 15 residues. For the CDR3, the DNA is TGCGCCAGCAGCTTGGCTCCGGGCGGAGCAGAGACCCAGTACTTC. Translating gives CASSLAPGGAETQYF.

Many counts were recorded for this clonotype. The rearrangement joins TRBV30 to TRBJ2-1; TRBD2 matches at 7 bases. Germline V gives CDR1 GTSNPN, CDR2 SVGIG (reference sequence). Trimming cost V 0 bases and J 0 bases; bases outside gene matches: 2. The CDR3 has 15 amino acids. The CDR3 region has the DNA TGTGCCTGGAGTGTACTAGCGAGCTCCTACAATGAGCAGTTCTTC. Protein: CAWSVLASSYNEQFF.

This clonotype was counted ten times or more. The J gene is TRBJ2-5, the V gene TRBV6-1, with 7 bases aligning to TRBD1. The CDR3 contains 15 residues. Per the germline V gene, CDR1 is MNHNS and CDR2 is SASEGT. V shed 5 bases, J shed 2 bases, and the junction held 8 bases outside the gene matches. The CDR3 DNA is TGTGCCAGCAGTAGACAGGGCTTGGGGCAAGAGACCCAGTACTTC. Its protein product is CASSRQGLGQETQYF.

This clonotype was seen repeatedly, ten times or more. The chain joins TRBV2 to TRBJ1-2; D uncertain. This CDR3 spans 13 amino acids. Trimming shortened V by 2 bases and J by 12 bases, and 16 bases separated the two germline ends. The germline CDR1 and CDR2 sequences are SNHLY and FYNNEI. Here the CDR3 reads CASSELREQGDTF. In nucleotides, the CDR3 is TGTGCCAGCAGTGAATTAAGGGAACAAGGCGACACCTTC.

Relative to its sample, this clonotype is medium-sized. The rearrangement links TRBV7-6 to TRBJ2-7, with a tentative D call TRBD1 (6 bases). Deletions cut 4 bases from V and 7 bases from J, with 20 bases between. Germline V gene data show CDR1 as SGHVS and CDR2 as FNYEAQ. The CDR3 extends over 15 amino acids. CDR3 residues: CASSSEQGAWREQYF. In DNA form, the CDR3 reads TGTGCCAGCAGCTCTGAACAGGGCGCGTGGAGGGAGCAGTACTTC.

This clonotype was counted many times. V usage is TRBV7-3 and J usage is TRBJ2-7; 9 nucleotides line up with TRBD1. V gave up 1 base and J gave up 1 base; unmatched junction bases: 8. Germline V lookup: CDR1 SGHTA, CDR2 FQGTGA. The CDR3 contains 17 residues. The CDR3 DNA reads as TGTGCCAGCAGCTTAAGGGACAGGGAAGAAAGTTCCTACGAGCAGTACTTC. It is translated as CASSLRDREESSYEQYF.

By share of the sample, this clonotype is medium-sized. This rearrangement joins TRBV2 to TRBJ1-1; D possibly corresponds to TRBD1 (6 bases). V lost 7 bases to trimming and J lost 0 bases, with 15 bases between them. The CDR3 has 15 amino acids. CDR1 is SNHLY and CDR2 is FYNNEI in the germline V gene. The CDR3 DNA follows: TGTGCCAGCAATAAAGACAGGTCCATGAACACTGAAGCTTTCTTT. Translating gives CASNKDRSMNTEAFF.

This clonotype is deemed medium-sized. CDR3 sequence reads: CASSLEDRGNEQYF. CDR3 DNA: TGTGCCAGCAGCTTGGAGGACAGGGGTAACGAGCAGTACTTC. This rearrangement joins TRBV5-4 to TRBJ2-7; 9 bases match TRBD1. Germline values: CDR1 SGHNT, CDR2 YYREEE (reference sequence). The CDR3 runs 14 residues. The junction had 3 bases not matched to a gene; V was cut back by 0 bases and J by 5 bases.

This clonotype is classed as medium-sized. The rearrangement links TRBV11-2 to TRBJ2-5; D is tentatively TRBD1 or TRBD2 (5 bases each). Per the germline V gene, CDR1 is SGHAT and CDR2 is FQNNGV. The germline V and J ends were trimmed by 5 bases and 5 bases, with 15 bases remaining between them. The CDR3 length is 14 residues. The CDR3 DNA is TGTGCCAGCAGCCCCCGGTCCGGGGACGAGACCCAGTACTTC. Encoded protein: CASSPRSGDETQYF.

This clonotype was detected a few times. The chain carries TRBV7-8 and TRBJ2-7; TRBD2 matches at 12 bases. The CDR3 runs 15 residues. The germline CDR1 and CDR2 sequences are SGHVS and FQNEAQ. V lost 4 bases to trimming and J lost 6 bases; unmatched junction nucleotides: 7. CDR3 protein: CASSSSGGGSREQYF. The CDR3 bases are TGTGCCAGCAGCTCTAGCGGGGGGGGCTCCCGCGAGCAGTACTTC.

This clonotype has ten or more counts. V and J are TRBV6-5 and TRBJ1-1; TRBD1 matches 11 bases. V trimming: 6 bases; J trimming: 4 bases; junction bases outside the gene matches: 7. CDR1 is MNHEY and CDR2 is SVGAGI in the germline V gene. CDR3 size: 15 residues. The CDR3 here is CASRRPGTGGTEAFF. The CDR3 nucleotides are TGTGCCAGCAGACGTCCCGGGACAGGGGGCACTGAAGCTTTCTTT.